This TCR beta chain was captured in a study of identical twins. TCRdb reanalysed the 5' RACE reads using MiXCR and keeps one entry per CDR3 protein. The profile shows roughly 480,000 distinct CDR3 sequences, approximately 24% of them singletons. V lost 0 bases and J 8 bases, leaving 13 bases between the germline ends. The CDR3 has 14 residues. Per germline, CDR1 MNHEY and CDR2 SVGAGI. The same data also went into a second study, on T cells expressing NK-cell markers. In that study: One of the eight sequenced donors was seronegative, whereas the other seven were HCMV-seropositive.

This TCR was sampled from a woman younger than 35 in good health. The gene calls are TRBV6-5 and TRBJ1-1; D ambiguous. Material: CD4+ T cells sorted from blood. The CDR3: CASSYSPKMGEAFF. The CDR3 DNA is TGTGCCAGCAGTTACTCCCCAAAGATGGGGGAAGCTTTCTTT.